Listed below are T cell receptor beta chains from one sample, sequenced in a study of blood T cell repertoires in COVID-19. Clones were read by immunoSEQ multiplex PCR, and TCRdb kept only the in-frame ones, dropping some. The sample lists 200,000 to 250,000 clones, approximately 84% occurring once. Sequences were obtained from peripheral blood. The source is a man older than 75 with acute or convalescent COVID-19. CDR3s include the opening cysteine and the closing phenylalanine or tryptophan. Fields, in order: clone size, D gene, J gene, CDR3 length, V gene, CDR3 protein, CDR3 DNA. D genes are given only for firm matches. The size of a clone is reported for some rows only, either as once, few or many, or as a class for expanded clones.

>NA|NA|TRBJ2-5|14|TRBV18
CASFETRTQETQYF
TGTGCCAGCTTTGAGACTAGGACTCAAGAGACCCAGTACTTC
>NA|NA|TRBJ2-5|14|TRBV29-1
CSVESSYAGETQYF
TGCAGCGTTGAATCTAGTTACGCGGGAGAGACCCAGTACTTC
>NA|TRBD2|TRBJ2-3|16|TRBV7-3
CASSRRERGATDTQYF
TGTGCCAGCAGCCGGAGGGAGCGGGGGGCGACAGATACGCAGTATTTT
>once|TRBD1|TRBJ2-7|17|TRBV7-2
CASSLGTGWDWVYEQYF
TGTGCCAGCAGCTTAGGGACAGGGTGGGATTGGGTCTACGAGCAGTACTTC
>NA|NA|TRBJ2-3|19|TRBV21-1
CASSTRTSGSGVGTDTQYF
TGTGCCAGCAGCACCCGGACTAGCGGGAGTGGAGTAGGCACAGATACGCAGTATTTT
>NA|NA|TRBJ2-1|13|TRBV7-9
CASSLGEYGEQFF
TGTGCCAGCAGCTTAGGGGAGTACGGGGAGCAGTTCTTC
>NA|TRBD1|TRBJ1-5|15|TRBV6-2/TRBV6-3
CASSYLGQGNQPQHF
TGTGCCAGCAGTTACTTGGGACAGGGCAATCAGCCCCAGCATTTT
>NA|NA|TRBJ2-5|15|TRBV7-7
CASSFEQRTGETQYF
TGTGCCAGCAGCTTTGAGCAACGTACGGGGGAGACCCAGTACTTC
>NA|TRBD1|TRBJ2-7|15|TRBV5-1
CASSLGQGAAYEQYF
TGCGCCAGCAGCCTGGGACAGGGGGCCGCCTACGAGCAGTACTTC
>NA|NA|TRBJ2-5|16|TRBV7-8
CASSLRRWAVKETQYF
TGTGCCAGCAGCTTAAGAAGGTGGGCAGTCAAAGAGACCCAGTACTTC
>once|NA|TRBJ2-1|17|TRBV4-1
CASSQVIERSRYNEQFF
TGCGCCAGCAGCCAAGTTATTGAGCGGAGTCGATACAATGAGCAGTTCTTC
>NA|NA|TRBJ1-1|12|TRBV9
CASSAGAGPTFF
TGTGCCAGCAGCGCAGGGGCAGGGCCGACTTTCTTT
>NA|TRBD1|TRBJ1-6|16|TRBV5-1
CASSFSGTAYNSPLHF
TGCGCCAGCAGCTTTTCCGGGACAGCTTATAATTCACCCCTCCACTTT
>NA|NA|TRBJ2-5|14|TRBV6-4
CASSDPRGRETQYF
TGTGCCAGCAGTGACCCGCGGGGGCGAGAGACCCAGTACTTC
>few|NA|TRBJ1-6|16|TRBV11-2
CASSPTASRVNSPLHF
TGTGCCAGCAGTCCGACAGCTAGTAGGGTCAATTCACCCCTCCACTTT
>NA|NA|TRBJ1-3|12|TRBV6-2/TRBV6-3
CASSYQGNTIYF
TGTGCCAGCAGTTACCAAGGAAACACCATATATTTT
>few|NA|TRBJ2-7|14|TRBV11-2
CASSLGPRGYEQYF
TGTGCCAGCAGCTTAGGTCCCAGGGGCTACGAGCAGTACTTC
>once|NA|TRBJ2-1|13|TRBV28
CASSFRVSNEQFF
TGTGCCAGCAGTTTTCGAGTGTCCAATGAGCAGTTCTTC
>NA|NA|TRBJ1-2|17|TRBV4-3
CASSQYGGGSATYGYTF
TGCGCCAGCAGCCAGTATGGGGGGGGCTCCGCTACCTATGGCTACACCTTC
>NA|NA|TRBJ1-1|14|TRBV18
CASSLGLGYTEAFF
TGTGCCAGCTCCCTAGGTCTTGGGTACACTGAAGCTTTCTTT
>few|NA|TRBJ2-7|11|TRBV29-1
CSVQGSYEQYF
TGCAGCGTCCAGGGGTCCTACGAGCAGTACTTC
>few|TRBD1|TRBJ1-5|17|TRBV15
CATSRDRVRGSNQPQHF
TGTGCCACCAGCAGAGATCGGGTCAGGGGGAGCAATCAGCCCCAGCATTTT
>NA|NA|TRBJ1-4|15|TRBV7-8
CASSLGAGPGEKLFF
TGTGCCAGCAGCTTAGGGGCAGGGCCCGGTGAAAAACTGTTTTTT
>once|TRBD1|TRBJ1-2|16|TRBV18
CASSRRTGQGAPGYTF
TGTGCCAGCTCACGAAGGACGGGACAGGGGGCGCCTGGCTACACCTTC
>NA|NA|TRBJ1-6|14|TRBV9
CASSVQGHGSPLHF
TGTGCCAGCAGCGTTCAGGGCCATGGTTCACCCCTCCACTTT
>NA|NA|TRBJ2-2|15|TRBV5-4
CASSLARQAPVELFF
TGTGCCAGCAGCTTAGCCCGGCAGGCCCCGGTAGAGCTGTTTTTT
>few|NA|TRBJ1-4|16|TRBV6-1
CASSEALRGPNEKLFF
TGTGCCAGCAGTGAAGCGCTCAGGGGTCCTAATGAAAAACTGTTTTTT
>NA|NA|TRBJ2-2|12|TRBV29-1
CSSAVGTGELFF
TGCAGCTCCGCGGTTGGCACCGGGGAGCTGTTTTTT
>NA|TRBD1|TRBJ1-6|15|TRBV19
CASKPGQLLDSPLHF
TGTGCCAGTAAACCGGGACAGCTCCTTGATTCACCCCTCCACTTT
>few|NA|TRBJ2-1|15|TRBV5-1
CASSLGLASYNEQFF
TGCGCCAGCAGCTTGGGGCTAGCCTCCTACAATGAGCAGTTCTTC
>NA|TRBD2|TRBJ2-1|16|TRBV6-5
CASSYSIVAGYNEQFF
TGTGCCAGCAGTTACTCGATTGTAGCGGGGTACAATGAGCAGTTCTTC
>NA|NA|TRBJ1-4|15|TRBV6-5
CASSSVQGANEKLFF
TGTGCCAGCAGTTCCGTGCAGGGTGCTAATGAAAAACTGTTTTTT
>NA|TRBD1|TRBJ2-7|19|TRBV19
CASSPPRDRVGMGSYEQYF
TGTGCCAGTAGTCCCCCCCGGGACAGGGTGGGTATGGGTTCCTACGAGCAGTACTTC